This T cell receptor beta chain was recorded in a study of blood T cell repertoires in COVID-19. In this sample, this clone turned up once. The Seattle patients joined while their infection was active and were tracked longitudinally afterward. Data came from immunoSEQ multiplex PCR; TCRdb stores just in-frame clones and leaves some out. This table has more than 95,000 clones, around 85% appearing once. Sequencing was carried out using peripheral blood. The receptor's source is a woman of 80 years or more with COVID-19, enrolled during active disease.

The CDR3 nucleotides read TGCGCCAGCAGCCAAGATGGTGGGGACAGGGAAGGGAACACTGAAGCTTTCTTT. Its translation: CASSQDGGDREGNTEAFF. The chain carries TRBV4-1 and TRBJ1-1; 9 bases are shared with TRBD1. This CDR3 spans 18 amino acids. V trimming: 0 bases; J trimming: 1 base; junction bases outside the gene matches: 9. From germline, CDR1 is MGHRA and CDR2 YSYEKL.